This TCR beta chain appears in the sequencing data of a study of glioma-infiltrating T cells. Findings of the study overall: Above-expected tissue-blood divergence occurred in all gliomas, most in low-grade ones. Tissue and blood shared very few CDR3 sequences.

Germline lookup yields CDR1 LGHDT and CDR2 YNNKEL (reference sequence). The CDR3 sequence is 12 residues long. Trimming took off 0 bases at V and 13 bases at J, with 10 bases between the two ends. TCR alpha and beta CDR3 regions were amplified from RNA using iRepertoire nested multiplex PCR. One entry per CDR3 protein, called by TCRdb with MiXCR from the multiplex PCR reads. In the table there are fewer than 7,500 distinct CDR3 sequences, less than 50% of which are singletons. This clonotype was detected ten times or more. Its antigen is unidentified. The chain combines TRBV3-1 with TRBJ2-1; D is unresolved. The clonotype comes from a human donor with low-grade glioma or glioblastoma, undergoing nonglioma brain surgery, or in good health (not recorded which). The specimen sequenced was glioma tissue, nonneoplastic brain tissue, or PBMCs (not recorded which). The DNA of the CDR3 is TGTGCCAGCAGCCAAGAATGGTCTCTTCAGTTCTTC. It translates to CASSQEWSLQFF.